A selection of T cell receptor beta chains follows, all from one sample in a study of blood T cell repertoires in COVID-19. Sequenced by immunoSEQ multiplex PCR; TCRdb stores in-frame clones only, minus some. The repertoire includes fewer than 450,000 clones, 87% of them detected once, and roughly 6% sits in the top ten. Material for sequencing was peripheral blood. Every receptor here comes from a woman aged 45-60 years with COVID-19, enrolled during active disease. Both conserved end residues are part of each CDR3.

len | v_gene | CDR3aa
15 | TRBV4-2 | CASSQVSDIFLGYTF
12 | TRBV19 | CASSTDALGGFF
9 | TRBV20-1 | CSAARTGTF
13 | TRBV9 | CASSAYLGLPPYF
14 | TRBV6-4 | CASKPGQTNTEAFF
15 | TRBV12-5 | CASAIGRVVSETQYF
15 | TRBV24-1 | CATSDLRGGRNEQFF
14 | TRBV5-8 | CASSSWTSGSEQYF
13 | TRBV6-5 | CAGQTLQAGELFF
15 | TRBV5-4 | CASSLRGRGTTEAFF
17 | TRBV4-1 | CASSQGAVLSGANVLTF
13 | TRBV6-2/TRBV6-3 | CASSFLRASEQYF
14 | TRBV18 | CASSPGDRASGYTF
15 | TRBV18 | CASSPFRDTASPQHF
14 | TRBV3-1/TRBV3-2 | CASSLRFLIDEQFF
18 | TRBV5-1 | CASSFDTTRGQLYNEQFF
11 | TRBV6-1 | CASSERNEQFF
16 | TRBV11-2 | CASSLVPKGYVYEQYF
17 | TRBV18 | CASSPPSADRGHEKLFF
14 | TRBV5-1 | CASSPGLAGGIEFF
15 | TRBV2 | CASLPGLPAYNEQFF
14 | TRBV12-5 | CASGPRGASYEQYF
16 | TRBV6-1 | CASSDGDRYSNQPQHF
17 | TRBV4-2 | CASSQRLQGVSYNEQFF